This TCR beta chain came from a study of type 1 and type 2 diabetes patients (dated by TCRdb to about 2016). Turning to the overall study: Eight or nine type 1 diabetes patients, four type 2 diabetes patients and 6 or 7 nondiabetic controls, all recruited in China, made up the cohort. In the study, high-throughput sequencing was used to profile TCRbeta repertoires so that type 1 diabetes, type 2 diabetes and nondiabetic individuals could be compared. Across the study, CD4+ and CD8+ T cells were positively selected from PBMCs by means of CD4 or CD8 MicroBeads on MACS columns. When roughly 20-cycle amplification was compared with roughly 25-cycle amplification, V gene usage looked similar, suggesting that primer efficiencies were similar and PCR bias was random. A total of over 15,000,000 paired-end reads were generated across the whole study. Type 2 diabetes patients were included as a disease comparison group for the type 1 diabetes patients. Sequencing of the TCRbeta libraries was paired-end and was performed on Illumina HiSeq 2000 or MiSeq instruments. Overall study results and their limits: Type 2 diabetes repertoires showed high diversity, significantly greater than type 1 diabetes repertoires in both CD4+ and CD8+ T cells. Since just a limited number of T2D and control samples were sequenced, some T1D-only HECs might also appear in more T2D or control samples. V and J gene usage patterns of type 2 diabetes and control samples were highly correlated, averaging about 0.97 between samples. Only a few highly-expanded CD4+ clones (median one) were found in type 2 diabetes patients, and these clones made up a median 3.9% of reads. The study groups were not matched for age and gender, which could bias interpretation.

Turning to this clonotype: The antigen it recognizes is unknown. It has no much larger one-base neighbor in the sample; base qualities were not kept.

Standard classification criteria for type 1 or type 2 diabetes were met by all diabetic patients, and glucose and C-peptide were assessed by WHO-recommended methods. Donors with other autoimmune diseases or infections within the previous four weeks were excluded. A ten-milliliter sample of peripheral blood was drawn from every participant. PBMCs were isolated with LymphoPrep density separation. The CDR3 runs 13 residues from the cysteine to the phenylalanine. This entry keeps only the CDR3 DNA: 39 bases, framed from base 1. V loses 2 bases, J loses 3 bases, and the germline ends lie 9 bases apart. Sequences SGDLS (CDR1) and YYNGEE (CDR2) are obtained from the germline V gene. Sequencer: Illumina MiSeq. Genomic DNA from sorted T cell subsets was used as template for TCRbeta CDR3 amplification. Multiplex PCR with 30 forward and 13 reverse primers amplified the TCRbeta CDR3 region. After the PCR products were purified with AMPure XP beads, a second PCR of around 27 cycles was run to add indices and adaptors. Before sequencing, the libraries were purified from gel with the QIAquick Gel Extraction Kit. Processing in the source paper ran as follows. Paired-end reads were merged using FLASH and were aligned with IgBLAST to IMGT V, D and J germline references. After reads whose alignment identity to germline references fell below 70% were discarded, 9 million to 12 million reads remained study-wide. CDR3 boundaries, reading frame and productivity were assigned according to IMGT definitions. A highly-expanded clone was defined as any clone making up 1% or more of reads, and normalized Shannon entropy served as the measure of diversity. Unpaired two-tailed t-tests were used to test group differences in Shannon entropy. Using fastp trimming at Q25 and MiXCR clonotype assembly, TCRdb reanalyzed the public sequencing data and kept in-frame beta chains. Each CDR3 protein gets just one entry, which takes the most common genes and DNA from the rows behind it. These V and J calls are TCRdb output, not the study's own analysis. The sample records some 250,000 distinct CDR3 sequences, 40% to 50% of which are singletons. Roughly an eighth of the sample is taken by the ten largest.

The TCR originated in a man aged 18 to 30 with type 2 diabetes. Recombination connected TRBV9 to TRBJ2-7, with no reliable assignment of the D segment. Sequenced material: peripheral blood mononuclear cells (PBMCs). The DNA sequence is TGTGCCAGCAGCGTTACCCACGGCTACGAGCAGTACTTC. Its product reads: CASSVTHGYEQYF. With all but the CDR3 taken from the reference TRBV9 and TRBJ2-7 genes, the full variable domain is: DSGVTQTPKHLITATGQRVTLRCSPRSGDLSVYWYQQSLDQGLQFLIQYYNGEERAKGNILERFSAQQFPDLHSELNLSSLELGDSALYFCASSVTHGYEQYFGPGTRLTVT.